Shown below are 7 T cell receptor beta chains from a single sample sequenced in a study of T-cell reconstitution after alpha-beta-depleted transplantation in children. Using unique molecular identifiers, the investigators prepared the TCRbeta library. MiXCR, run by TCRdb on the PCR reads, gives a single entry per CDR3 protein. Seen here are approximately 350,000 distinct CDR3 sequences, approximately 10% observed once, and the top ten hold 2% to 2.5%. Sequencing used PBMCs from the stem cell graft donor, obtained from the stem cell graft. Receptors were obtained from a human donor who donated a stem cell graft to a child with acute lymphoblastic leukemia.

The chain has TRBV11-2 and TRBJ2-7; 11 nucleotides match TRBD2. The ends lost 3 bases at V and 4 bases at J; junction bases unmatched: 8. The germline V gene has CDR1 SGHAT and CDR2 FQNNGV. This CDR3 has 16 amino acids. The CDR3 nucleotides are TGTGCCAGCAGCTTGGGTCTAGCGGGAGGTGGTTACGAGCAGTACTTC. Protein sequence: CASSLGLAGGGYEQYF.

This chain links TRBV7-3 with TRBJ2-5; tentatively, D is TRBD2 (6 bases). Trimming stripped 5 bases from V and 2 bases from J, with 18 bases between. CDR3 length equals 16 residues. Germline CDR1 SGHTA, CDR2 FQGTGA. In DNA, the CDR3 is TGTGCCAGCAGCCCATTGGGGGGACCGGAGCAAGAGACCCAGTACTTC. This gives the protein CASSPLGGPEQETQYF.

CDR3 amino acids: CASSPTGSYYEQYF. The DNA of the CDR3 is TGTGCCAGCAGCCCGACAGGGAGCTACTACGAGCAGTACTTC. The rearrangement uses TRBV5-6 and TRBJ2-7; TRBD1 matches at 7 bases. Looked up from germline, CDR1 is SGHDT and CDR2 is YYEEEE. V was clipped by 4 bases and J by 3 bases; unmatched bases: 7. The CDR3 is 14 residues long.

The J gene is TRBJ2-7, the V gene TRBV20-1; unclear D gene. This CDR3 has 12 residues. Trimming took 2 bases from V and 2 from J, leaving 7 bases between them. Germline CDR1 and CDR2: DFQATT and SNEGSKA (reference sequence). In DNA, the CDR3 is TGCAGTGCTAGAAACCGGGCCTACGAGCAGTACTTC. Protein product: CSARNRAYEQYF.

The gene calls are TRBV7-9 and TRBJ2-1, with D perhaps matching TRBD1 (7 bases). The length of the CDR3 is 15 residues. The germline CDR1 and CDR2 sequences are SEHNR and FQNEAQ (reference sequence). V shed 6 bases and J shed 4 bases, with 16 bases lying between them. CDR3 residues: CASSAGGRTYNEQFF. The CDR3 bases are TGTGCCAGCAGTGCAGGGGGGCGCACGTACAATGAGCAGTTCTTC.

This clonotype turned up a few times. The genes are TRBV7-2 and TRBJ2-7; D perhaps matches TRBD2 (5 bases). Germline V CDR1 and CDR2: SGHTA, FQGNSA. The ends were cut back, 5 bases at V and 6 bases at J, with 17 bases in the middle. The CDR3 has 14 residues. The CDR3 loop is CASSPRGRSGEQYF. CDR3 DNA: TGTGCCAGCAGCCCCCGGGGTCGGAGTGGCGAGCAGTACTTC.

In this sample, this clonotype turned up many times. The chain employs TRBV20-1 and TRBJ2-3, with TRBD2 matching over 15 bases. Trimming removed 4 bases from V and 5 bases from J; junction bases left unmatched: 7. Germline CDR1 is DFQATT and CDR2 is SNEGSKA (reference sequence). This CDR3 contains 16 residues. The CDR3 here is CSAKGLAGGRVDTQYF. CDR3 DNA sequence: TGCAGTGCTAAGGGACTAGCGGGAGGCCGGGTAGATACGCAGTATTTT.